These 5 T cell receptor beta chains were sequenced from one sample in a study of blood T cell repertoires in COVID-19. The protocol was immunoSEQ multiplex PCR, while the TCRdb copy is restricted to in-frame clones and leaves out a portion. The sample yields 200,000 to 300,000 clones, 81% seen once. The sequencing sample was made of peripheral blood. The receptors derive from an elderly woman with COVID-19, enrolled during active disease.

Here the CDR3 DNA reads TGTGCCAGCAGCCCTTCCTTTGGAAACACCATATATTTT. Protein sequence: CASSPSFGNTIYF. The rearrangement joins TRBV3-1 (or the pseudogene TRBV3-2) to TRBJ1-3; D is undetermined. This CDR3 has 13 residues. The germline V and J ends were trimmed by 4 bases and 3 bases, with 7 bases remaining between them. CDR1 and CDR2 (germline): LGHDT, YNNKEL (reference sequence).

This clone was observed a handful of times. The chain couples TRBV19 to TRBJ2-6; 7 bases map to TRBD1. Trimming cost V 8 bases and J 2 bases; bases outside gene matches: 3. CDR3 size: 14 residues. Germline V gene lookup returns CDR1 LNHDA and CDR2 SQIVND (reference sequence). The DNA of the CDR3 is TGTGCCAGTTTTGACAGGGCTGGGGCCAACGTCCTGACTTTC. As protein: CASFDRAGANVLTF.

This chain uses TRBV6-5 with TRBJ1-2; 8 nucleotides line up with TRBD1. The CDR3 runs to 14 residues. Per germline, CDR1 MNHEY and CDR2 SVGAGI. Trimming cost V 0 bases and J 5 bases; bases outside gene matches: 2. The CDR3 DNA sequence: TGTGCCAGCAGTTACTCGACAGGGGAGTATGGCTACACCTTC. Protein product: CASSYSTGEYGYTF.

This chain connects TRBV11-3 to TRBJ2-1; 14 bases map to TRBD2. From germline, CDR1 is SGHNT and CDR2 YENEEA. The CDR3 is made up of 16 amino acids. V gave up 0 bases and J gave up 6 bases; unmatched junction bases: 1. The CDR3 protein is CASSLDGTSGSNEQFF. In DNA, the CDR3 is TGTGCCAGCAGCTTAGACGGGACTAGCGGGAGCAATGAGCAGTTCTTC.

J is TRBJ2-7 and V is TRBV19; D possibly corresponds to TRBD1 (5 bases). The ends were cut back, 3 bases at V and 6 bases at J, with 15 bases in the middle. This CDR3 contains 14 residues. Germline loops: CDR1 LNHDA, CDR2 SQIVND (reference sequence). CDR3 in amino acids: CASSIGHTFGEQYF. The CDR3 DNA reads TGTGCCAGTAGTATCGGACATACCTTCGGCGAGCAGTACTTC. Full variable domain (missing parts from reference TRBV19 and TRBJ2-7): DGGITQSPKYLFRKEGQNVTLSCEQNLNHDAMYWYRQDPGQGLRLIYYSQIVNDFQKGDIAEGYSVSREKKESFPLTVTSAQKNPTAFYLCASSIGHTFGEQYFGPGTRLTVT.